The subject of this entry is one T cell receptor beta chain. Which antigen it targets is not known. Per-nucleotide qualities are absent, and no much larger clonotype sits a single base away. Using the deep immunoSEQ assay, multiplex PCR amplified TCR CDR3 regions from genomic DNA. For each cell subset, the extracted genomic DNA was distributed evenly across all wells of several immunoSEQ 96-well plates, and each plate served as one replicate. For sorted subsets, about 220 ng of genomic DNA, equivalent to around 31,000 T cell genomes, went into each replicate PCR. Purified libraries were measured with a Qubit 3.0 fluorometer, size-checked on a Bioanalyzer 2100, and measured again with the KAPA Library Quantification kit. Each immunoSEQ 96-well plate was sequenced on its own single-read 150-cycle Illumina NextSeq 550 flow cell. Processing in the source paper ran as follows. Because the immunoSEQ output held only junctional sequences and lacked quality scores, the filtering could not match the filtering applied to full-length reads. To assign V/J genes and CDR3, sequences were annotated against IMGT germline references using PyIR, a Python wrapper for IgBLAST v1.9. Reads with weak V/J assignments (E-value above 1e-6), missing CDR3, stop codons, out-of-frame junctions, or ambiguous translated residues were removed. V3J clonotypes were defined as sequences sharing an identical inferred V gene, J gene, and CDR3 amino acid sequence. To compute the percentage overlap between repertoires, the number of shared unique clonotypes was divided by the size of the smaller repertoire. Repertoire richness was assessed with RTK rarefaction, the Chao1 estimator, and Recon v2.1 estimates of unobserved clonotypes. For all TCRbeta clonotypes obtained by the gDNA method from several donors, generation probabilities were computed with OLGA. TCRdb holds this immuneACCESS table with in-frame rearrangements only. Some clones are missing; in checked studies, unresolved V genes explain under half, and the rest has no known cause. The DNA gave D and trimming, while V, J and clone size come from that table. The sample table contains approximately 740,000 clones; only one count was recorded for about 92% of them. The ten largest make up approximately 25% of the sample.

CD8 naive samples were CD45RO-negative cells positively selected for CCR7, giving a CD45RA+CCR7+ population that excluded TemRA cells. Healthy HIV-negative adults with no recently reported acute infections or vaccinations were included as donors. Every donor was a Caucasian adult living in Nashville, Tennessee, USA. Blood was obtained by leukapheresis, after which PBMCs were separated by Ficoll-Histopaque density gradient centrifugation and cryopreserved in liquid nitrogen vapor phase. Analytical flow cytometry was used to check the purity and quantity of every magnetically sorted T cell population. Each sorted fraction had its genomic DNA isolated and then quantified by UV absorbance on a Nanodrop 2000c. The data originate from a study of shared clonotypes between healthy human individuals (dated by TCRdb to about 2020). About the full investigation: A few men and a couple of women, aged 18 to 49 years, made up the cohort. Libraries were prepared and TCR repertoires were sequenced by different laboratories using diverse techniques, in order to increase sequencing depth and limit assay-specific biases. Between about 0.9 and 10 billion PBMCs per donor were obtained by leukapheresis. To estimate repertoire size and how much clonotype sharing occurs between individuals, the study deeply sequenced the blood TCR repertoires of about 5 healthy adults. For each donor, three plates each were used for CD4 naive and CD4 memory, two plates were used for CD8 naive, and one plate was used for CD8 memory.

Including the terminal cysteine and phenylalanine, the CDR3 comprises 13 residues. Of all the DNA, just the CDR3 is kept, 39 bases in frame from base 1. V sheds 4 bases and J sheds 0 bases, leaving 5 bases between their ends. Based on the germline V gene, the CDR1 and CDR2 sequences are LGHNT and FRNRAP. General findings and caveats noted by the study authors: Rarefaction of sorted-subset datasets indicated incomplete sequencing despite the large sequencing depth. Naive subsets generally had larger estimated clonotype richness than memory subsets did. Sampling was restricted to blood, and TCR repertoires in tissues likely differ from the TCR repertoires found in blood. Pairwise subsampling led to the expectation that sequencing depth would affect the degree of clonotype sharing among donors. Sharing across several donors was observed for around 5% of naive CD4, over 3% of naive CD8, 2.3% of memory CD4, and around 0.4% of memory CD8 clonotypes. Because the study included a small number of donors, the genetic and exposure-history diversity represented was limited. Higher generation probabilities were observed for clonotypes shared by all four sorted-subset donors than for non-shared clonotypes.

The sequence was collected from a man younger than 45 in good health. The specimen sequenced was naive CD8+ T cells sorted from blood. The intended sense of this specimen's cell subset or site label: CD45RA+CCR7+. Recombination linked TRBV12-5 to TRBJ2-3; there is no confident call for the D gene. CDR3 loop: CASGSISTDTQYF. The nucleotides are TGTGCTAGTGGTTCGATAAGCACAGATACGCAGTATTTT.